The rows below give T cell receptor beta chains drawn from one sample of a study of blood T cell repertoires in COVID-19. Method: immunoSEQ multiplex PCR; TCRdb's copy keeps in-frame clones and lacks some. Of 120,000 or so clones in the sample, 65% to 85% were seen once. Sample: peripheral blood. These receptors were obtained from a young man with COVID-19, enrolled during active disease. Both conserved end residues are part of each CDR3. A D gene is named only where the DNA matches it firmly. Size values are once, few and many counts, or a class for expanded clones, and some rows have none.

j_gene: TRBJ2-4
v_gene: TRBV5-6
abundance: .
d_gene: TRBD2
CDR3nt: TGTGCCAGCAGCTACTGGACTAGCGGGGTCAGGGACATTCAGTACTTC
CDR3aa: CASSYWTSGVRDIQYF

j_gene: TRBJ2-7
v_gene: TRBV6-2/TRBV6-3
abundance: few
d_gene: .
CDR3nt: TGTGCCAGCAGTTACGGTAGCGGCGAGCAGTACTTC
CDR3aa: CASSYGSGEQYF

j_gene: TRBJ2-7
v_gene: TRBV5-4
abundance: .
d_gene: TRBD2
CDR3nt: TGTGCCAGCAGCTTGATTGGACTAGCGGGAGGATCTGCCTACGAGCAGTACTTC
CDR3aa: CASSLIGLAGGSAYEQYF

j_gene: TRBJ2-7
v_gene: TRBV7-2
abundance: .
d_gene: .
CDR3nt: TGTGCCAGCAGCCCCTACTGGCGGGGCAACCCCTCCCAGGAGCAGTACTTC
CDR3aa: CASSPYWRGNPSQEQYF

j_gene: TRBJ1-2
v_gene: TRBV5-6
abundance: .
d_gene: .
CDR3nt: TGTGCCAGCGGTCGAGATGGCTACACCTTC
CDR3aa: CASGRDGYTF

j_gene: TRBJ2-2
v_gene: TRBV14
abundance: .
d_gene: .
CDR3nt: TGTGCCAGCAGCCGACAGACCGCGAACACCGGGGAGCTGTTTTTT
CDR3aa: CASSRQTANTGELFF

j_gene: TRBJ2-3
v_gene: TRBV30
abundance: once
d_gene: TRBD1
CDR3nt: TGTGCCTGGGACAGGGTAGGGGATACGCAGTATTTT
CDR3aa: CAWDRVGDTQYF

j_gene: TRBJ1-4
v_gene: TRBV9
abundance: .
d_gene: .
CDR3nt: TGTGCCAGCAGCGCGGAGCCAACTAATGAAAAACTGTTTTTT
CDR3aa: CASSAEPTNEKLFF

j_gene: TRBJ1-4
v_gene: TRBV28
abundance: .
d_gene: TRBD1
CDR3nt: TGTGCCAGCAGTTCCCTCCCGACAGGGGCTAATGAAAAACTGTTTTTT
CDR3aa: CASSSLPTGANEKLFF

j_gene: TRBJ2-3
v_gene: TRBV7-2
abundance: .
d_gene: TRBD2
CDR3nt: TGTGCCAGCAGCTTAGCGGGGCGGGGGACCCCAGATACGCAGTATTTT
CDR3aa: CASSLAGRGTPDTQYF

j_gene: TRBJ1-1
v_gene: TRBV5-1
abundance: few
d_gene: TRBD1
CDR3nt: TGCGCCAGCAGTGTGGCAGGGGGTCTAACTGAAGCTTTCTTT
CDR3aa: CASSVAGGLTEAFF

j_gene: TRBJ1-4
v_gene: TRBV6-2/TRBV6-3
abundance: few
d_gene: TRBD1
CDR3nt: TGTGCCAGCAGTAACAGGGGGCTGGCTGATGAAAAACTGTTTTTT
CDR3aa: CASSNRGLADEKLFF

j_gene: TRBJ2-5
v_gene: TRBV10-3
abundance: .
d_gene: .
CDR3nt: TGTGCCATCAGTGAGTCACTGTCGGGGGAACCCCAAGAGACCCAGTACTTC
CDR3aa: CAISESLSGEPQETQYF

j_gene: TRBJ2-7
v_gene: TRBV6-1
abundance: .
d_gene: .
CDR3nt: TGTGCCAGCAGTGAACAGGCTGGACAGTCGAACGAGCAGTACTTC
CDR3aa: CASSEQAGQSNEQYF

j_gene: TRBJ2-4
v_gene: TRBV27
abundance: .
d_gene: .
CDR3nt: TGTGCCAGCAGTTGGATCGGGTTAGCCAAAAACATTCAGTACTTC
CDR3aa: CASSWIGLAKNIQYF

j_gene: TRBJ1-5
v_gene: TRBV5-1
abundance: .
d_gene: .
CDR3nt: TGCGCCAGCAGGGAGGGGACGGCTCAGCCCCAGCATTTT
CDR3aa: CASREGTAQPQHF

j_gene: TRBJ2-1
v_gene: TRBV11-3
abundance: .
d_gene: TRBD2
CDR3nt: TGTGCCAGCAGCTTAGGTAGCGGGGGTGCGGATGAGCAGTTCTTC
CDR3aa: CASSLGSGGADEQFF

j_gene: TRBJ2-1
v_gene: TRBV14
abundance: .
d_gene: .
CDR3nt: TGTGCCAGCAGCCAAGATCCAGGGTTAGGTCGCGATGAGCAGTTCTTC
CDR3aa: CASSQDPGLGRDEQFF

j_gene: TRBJ2-1
v_gene: TRBV30
abundance: .
d_gene: .
CDR3nt: TGTGCCTGGAGTGTACTACCCTCCAATGAGCAGTTCTTC
CDR3aa: CAWSVLPSNEQFF

j_gene: TRBJ2-7
v_gene: TRBV5-1
abundance: .
d_gene: .
CDR3nt: TGCGCCAGCCACCTAAACCCATCCTACGAGCAGTACTTC
CDR3aa: CASHLNPSYEQYF

j_gene: TRBJ1-5
v_gene: TRBV6-1
abundance: once
d_gene: TRBD1
CDR3nt: TGTGCCAGCAGTGAATTACCGGGACAGGGCAATCAGCCCCAGCATTTT
CDR3aa: CASSELPGQGNQPQHF

j_gene: TRBJ1-5
v_gene: TRBV7-9
abundance: .
d_gene: .
CDR3nt: TGTGCCAGCAGTTGGGAGGGATCCAATCAGCCCCAGCATTTT
CDR3aa: CASSWEGSNQPQHF

j_gene: TRBJ2-5
v_gene: TRBV5-1
abundance: .
d_gene: TRBD1
CDR3nt: TGCGCCAGCAGCTTGTCACCCTACAGGGGGCCCCGCGGCGACCAGTACTTC
CDR3aa: CASSLSPYRGPRGDQYF

j_gene: TRBJ1-2
v_gene: TRBV14
abundance: .
d_gene: TRBD1
CDR3nt: TGTGCCAGCAGCCAATTAGACAGGGGAGAAAGCTACACCTTC
CDR3aa: CASSQLDRGESYTF

j_gene: TRBJ2-3
v_gene: TRBV30
abundance: .
d_gene: TRBD2
CDR3nt: TGTGCCCGGACTAGCGGCACAGATACGCAGTATTTT
CDR3aa: CARTSGTDTQYF

j_gene: TRBJ2-1
v_gene: TRBV6-2/TRBV6-3
abundance: .
d_gene: TRBD1
CDR3nt: TGTGCCAGCAGTACTGGACAGGGGGCGCGCGATGAGCAGTTCTTC
CDR3aa: CASSTGQGARDEQFF

j_gene: TRBJ1-1
v_gene: TRBV5-1
abundance: .
d_gene: TRBD1
CDR3nt: TGCGCCAGCAGCTTTGCAGGGGGGAGGACTGAAGCTTTCTTT
CDR3aa: CASSFAGGRTEAFF

j_gene: TRBJ2-7
v_gene: TRBV9
abundance: .
d_gene: TRBD2
CDR3nt: TGTGCCAGCAGCGGCACTAGCGGGATCGAATCCTACGAGCAGTACTTC
CDR3aa: CASSGTSGIESYEQYF

j_gene: TRBJ2-5
v_gene: TRBV7-9
abundance: .
d_gene: .
CDR3nt: TGTGCCAGCAGCTTGCAGGAGGAAGAGACCCAGTACTTC
CDR3aa: CASSLQEEETQYF

j_gene: TRBJ2-3
v_gene: TRBV5-6
abundance: few
d_gene: TRBD1
CDR3nt: TGTGCCAGCAGCCGGGCGGGACAGGTCAAAACAGATACGCAGTATTTT
CDR3aa: CASSRAGQVKTDTQYF

j_gene: TRBJ2-1
v_gene: TRBV7-2
abundance: .
d_gene: .
CDR3nt: TGTGCCAGCAGCTTAGGCATTAGCGTGGGAAACAATGAGCAGTTCTTC
CDR3aa: CASSLGISVGNNEQFF

j_gene: TRBJ2-1
v_gene: TRBV3-1/TRBV3-2
abundance: .
d_gene: .
CDR3nt: TGTGCCAGCAGCCAAGTGCCCGGGTCAGTTTACAATGAGCAGTTCTTC
CDR3aa: CASSQVPGSVYNEQFF

j_gene: TRBJ1-2
v_gene: TRBV11-3
abundance: .
d_gene: TRBD1
CDR3nt: TGTGCCAGCAGCTTGTGGGCGACAGGGGCGGCTAACTATGGCTACACCTTC
CDR3aa: CASSLWATGAANYGYTF

j_gene: TRBJ2-1
v_gene: TRBV10-3
abundance: .
d_gene: TRBD1
CDR3nt: TGTGCCATCAGAAGGGACAGGGATTGGGATGAGCAGTTCTTC
CDR3aa: CAIRRDRDWDEQFF

j_gene: TRBJ1-1
v_gene: TRBV30
abundance: .
d_gene: .
CDR3nt: TGTGCCTGGAGTGTACTGAGGGGGACGAACACTGAAGCTTTCTTT
CDR3aa: CAWSVLRGTNTEAFF

j_gene: TRBJ2-7
v_gene: TRBV12-3/TRBV12-4
abundance: once
d_gene: .
CDR3nt: TGTGCCAGCAGTTTAAGCCCTTACGAGCAGTACTTC
CDR3aa: CASSLSPYEQYF

j_gene: TRBJ2-1
v_gene: TRBV7-3
abundance: .
d_gene: TRBD1
CDR3nt: TGTGCCAGCAGCCCACGGACAGGCTACAATGAGCAGTTCTTC
CDR3aa: CASSPRTGYNEQFF

j_gene: TRBJ2-2
v_gene: TRBV5-6
abundance: .
d_gene: .
CDR3nt: TGTGCCAGCAGCTTTCAAGGGGGCACCGGGGAGCTGTTTTTT
CDR3aa: CASSFQGGTGELFF

j_gene: TRBJ2-7
v_gene: TRBV24-1
abundance: .
d_gene: .
CDR3nt: TGTGCCAAAGTCGGTCAGGGGACCTACGAGCAGTACTTC
CDR3aa: CAKVGQGTYEQYF

j_gene: TRBJ1-2
v_gene: TRBV3-1/TRBV3-2
abundance: .
d_gene: TRBD1
CDR3nt: TGTGCCAGCAGCCGCCAAGACAGGGCTGGCTACACCTTC
CDR3aa: CASSRQDRAGYTF

j_gene: TRBJ1-6
v_gene: TRBV2
abundance: once
d_gene: TRBD1
CDR3nt: TGTGCCAGCAGGCGTGGACAGGACCGTTATTCACCCCTCCACTTT
CDR3aa: CASRRGQDRYSPLHF

j_gene: TRBJ2-1
v_gene: TRBV4-3
abundance: .
d_gene: .
CDR3nt: TGCGCCAGCAGCCAAGAAGAGGGAAATGAGCAGTTCTTC
CDR3aa: CASSQEEGNEQFF

j_gene: TRBJ2-2
v_gene: TRBV13
abundance: .
d_gene: .
CDR3nt: TGTGCCAGCAGCTTAGCCAGGGTTGGCGGGGAGCTGTTTTTT
CDR3aa: CASSLARVGGELFF

j_gene: TRBJ1-2
v_gene: TRBV14
abundance: .
d_gene: .
CDR3nt: TGTGCCAGCAGCCGAACACGAGGCACCTCCACGGGGGGCTACACCTTC
CDR3aa: CASSRTRGTSTGGYTF

j_gene: TRBJ1-4
v_gene: TRBV19
abundance: .
d_gene: TRBD1
CDR3nt: TGTGCCAGTAGTAAACTCGGGACAGTTCCAACTAATGAAAAACTGTTTTTT
CDR3aa: CASSKLGTVPTNEKLFF

j_gene: TRBJ1-1
v_gene: TRBV20-1
abundance: once
d_gene: .
CDR3nt: TGCAGTGCTAGTGGTAGAGTTGACACTGAAGCTTTCTTT
CDR3aa: CSASGRVDTEAFF

j_gene: TRBJ2-1
v_gene: TRBV7-6
abundance: .
d_gene: TRBD2
CDR3nt: TGTGCCAGCAGCTTGACTAGCGGGACCTACAATGAGCAGTTCTTC
CDR3aa: CASSLTSGTYNEQFF

j_gene: TRBJ2-2
v_gene: TRBV25-1
abundance: .
d_gene: TRBD1
CDR3nt: TGTGCCAGCAGACCCAGGACAGGGGGCCTCACCGGGGAGCTGTTTTTT
CDR3aa: CASRPRTGGLTGELFF

j_gene: TRBJ2-5
v_gene: TRBV27
abundance: .
d_gene: .
CDR3nt: TGTGCCAGCAGTTTATTTCGGGGTACAGGGAGTCAAGAGACCCAGTACTTC
CDR3aa: CASSLFRGTGSQETQYF

j_gene: TRBJ1-4
v_gene: TRBV11-2
abundance: .
d_gene: .
CDR3nt: TGTGCCAGCAGCTTATGGCCAGCAACTAATGAAAAACTGTTTTTT
CDR3aa: CASSLWPATNEKLFF

j_gene: TRBJ1-2
v_gene: TRBV20-1
abundance: .
d_gene: .
CDR3nt: TGCAGTGCTAGATCCTTGACAGGCTACACCTTC
CDR3aa: CSARSLTGYTF

j_gene: TRBJ1-6
v_gene: TRBV27
abundance: .
d_gene: TRBD1
CDR3nt: TGTGCCAGCAGTCGACCCCGACAGGGTACCTCTTTTACACCCCTCCACTTT
CDR3aa: CASSRPRQGTSFTPLHF

j_gene: TRBJ1-2
v_gene: TRBV3-1/TRBV3-2
abundance: .
d_gene: .
CDR3nt: TGTGCCAGCAGCCCAGGCAGGGGAAGGGGGTATGGCTACACCTTC
CDR3aa: CASSPGRGRGYGYTF

j_gene: TRBJ1-1
v_gene: TRBV18
abundance: few
d_gene: .
CDR3nt: TGTGCCAGCTCACGGGACACCACTGAAGCTTTCTTT
CDR3aa: CASSRDTTEAFF

j_gene: TRBJ1-2
v_gene: TRBV29-1
abundance: .
d_gene: .
CDR3nt: TGCAGCGTCGCGGACAGCCTTAACTATGGCTACACCTTC
CDR3aa: CSVADSLNYGYTF

j_gene: TRBJ2-5
v_gene: TRBV5-1
abundance: .
d_gene: TRBD1
CDR3nt: TGCGCCAGCAGCTCCAGGGACAGGGGTTTGGTACAAGAGACCCAGTACTTC
CDR3aa: CASSSRDRGLVQETQYF

j_gene: TRBJ2-5
v_gene: TRBV7-9
abundance: .
d_gene: TRBD2
CDR3nt: TGTGCCAGCAGCTTAAGACTAGCGGGGGCAGAGACCCAGTACTTC
CDR3aa: CASSLRLAGAETQYF

j_gene: TRBJ2-2
v_gene: TRBV9
abundance: .
d_gene: .
CDR3nt: TGTGCCAGCAGCGTAGTGGGGGCGGTCGGGGAGCTGTTTTTT
CDR3aa: CASSVVGAVGELFF

j_gene: TRBJ1-1
v_gene: TRBV19
abundance: .
d_gene: TRBD1
CDR3nt: TGTGCCAGTAGTATAGGACAGGGAAACACTGAAGCTTTCTTT
CDR3aa: CASSIGQGNTEAFF